This TCR beta chain was sequenced for a study of blood T cell repertoires in COVID-19. Study background: The United States, Italy and Spain provided the acute and convalescent COVID-19 samples. Nucleic acid was either cDNA or gDNA, and it came from T cells, B-cell-depleted T cells, or PBMCs.

Clones were sequenced by immunoSEQ multiplex PCR, and TCRdb holds only the in-frame ones, with some missing. Of 280,000 or so clones listed, over 75% are singletons. CDR3 size: 15 residues. Trimming removed 6 bases from V and 5 bases from J, with 17 bases in between. Germline V CDR1 and CDR2: SGHRS, YFSETQ. Sequencing was carried out using peripheral blood. The source is a young man with active or convalescent COVID-19. The J gene is TRBJ2-2, the V gene TRBV5-1, with D tentatively TRBD1 (6 bases). The CDR3 region has the DNA TGCGCCAGCACCCAAAACAGGGTTGGGACCGGGGAGCTGTTTTTT. As protein: CASTQNRVGTGELFF.